This is a list of T cell receptor beta chains from one sample in a study of T-cell memory formation after mild COVID-19. TCRdb called the 5' RACE reads again in MiXCR, with one record for every CDR3 protein. The table includes about 610,000 distinct CDR3 sequences, roughly 17% detected once. The sequencing sample was made of PBMCs or a T cell subset sorted from them (not recorded which). Receptor source: an adult woman who had mild COVID-19 (a few samples of this study predate the infection). Cell type and time point are not known. Both conserved end residues are part of each CDR3. The D gene is left open where the match is weak. Rows may omit the clone size; those that give it use once, few, many or a size class.

v_call	d_call	j_call	clone_size	cdr3_aa	cdr3_nt
TRBV7-6	.	TRBJ2-5	.	CASSLGHTIETHYF	TGTGCCAGCAGCTTAGGACACACGATAGAGACCCATTACTTC
TRBV7-3	.	TRBJ1-3	.	CASSLRDGPLISGNTIYF	TGTGCCAGCAGCTTGAGGGACGGACCCCTGATCTCTGGAAACACCATATATTTT
TRBV3-1	.	TRBJ2-5	.	CASSQDLMSQETQYF	TGTGCCAGCAGCCAAGATTTAATGAGTCAAGAGACCCAGTACTTC
TRBV6-6	.	TRBJ1-2	.	CASSYEGAVYGYTF	TGTGCCAGCAGTTACGAAGGGGCAGTCTATGGCTACACCTTC
TRBV12-3/TRBV12-4	TRBD1	TRBJ2-2	.	CASSMGQTTGELFF	TGTGCCAGCAGCATGGGACAGACCACCGGGGAGCTGTTTTTT
TRBV7-6	.	TRBJ2-1	.	CASSLAPQPGEQFF	TGTGCCAGCAGCTTAGCTCCGCAGCCCGGTGAGCAGTTCTTC
TRBV11-2	.	TRBJ2-5	.	CASSFERGQETQYF	TGTGCCAGCAGCTTTGAAAGGGGACAAGAGACCCAGTACTTC
TRBV15	.	TRBJ2-1	few	CATSRQQGNEQFF	TGTGCCACCAGCAGACAACAGGGAAATGAGCAGTTCTTC
TRBV20-1	TRBD1	TRBJ2-1	.	CSARPRDRAAYNEQFF	TGCAGTGCTCGACCCCGGGACAGGGCGGCCTACAATGAGCAGTTCTTC
TRBV11-3	TRBD2	TRBJ2-1	few	CASSFKRGEDEQFF	TGTGCCAGCAGCTTCAAGCGGGGGGAGGATGAGCAGTTCTTC
TRBV27	TRBD2	TRBJ2-7	few	CASSNLAGEREQYF	TGTGCCAGCAGTAACCTAGCGGGAGAAAGGGAGCAGTACTTC
TRBV20-1	.	TRBJ2-1	few	CSGASYNEQFF	TGCAGTGGGGCGTCTTACAATGAGCAGTTCTTC
TRBV11-1	TRBD1	TRBJ2-3	.	CASSSQGAHTDTQYF	TGTGCCAGCAGCTCACAGGGGGCGCACACAGATACGCAGTATTTT
TRBV9	.	TRBJ2-7	.	CASSSSAEQYF	TGTGCCAGCAGTTCGTCAGCCGAGCAGTACTTC
TRBV7-9	TRBD2	TRBJ2-3	.	CASSPSGSGDTQYF	TGTGCCAGCAGCCCCAGCGGGAGTGGCGATACGCAGTATTTT
TRBV24-1	TRBD1	TRBJ2-3	.	CATSEPGTGSRDTQYF	TGTGCCACCAGTGAACCAGGGACAGGGTCGAGAGATACGCAGTATTTT
TRBV4-3	.	TRBJ1-3	.	CASSEGHRENTIYF	TGCGCCAGCAGTGAGGGACATCGGGAAAACACCATATATTTT
TRBV12-3/TRBV12-4	TRBD2	TRBJ2-7	few	CASRTSGSVSEQYF	TGTGCCAGCAGGACTAGCGGGAGTGTGAGCGAGCAGTACTTC
TRBV12-3/TRBV12-4	.	TRBJ2-3	.	CASSSSRASTDTQYF	TGTGCCAGCAGCTCCTCCCGGGCTAGCACAGATACGCAGTATTTT
TRBV12-3/TRBV12-4	TRBD1	TRBJ2-1	.	CASSLEVGQFYNEQFF	TGTGCCAGCAGTTTAGAGGTGGGACAGTTCTACAATGAGCAGTTCTTC
TRBV20-1	TRBD2	TRBJ2-7	many	CSASGRAIDEQYF	TGCAGTGCTAGCGGGAGGGCCATCGACGAGCAGTACTTC
TRBV7-3	.	TRBJ2-7	.	CASSQSGGSNYEQYF	TGTGCCAGCAGCCAAAGTGGGGGCTCCAACTACGAGCAGTACTTC
TRBV24-1	.	TRBJ2-6	few	CATSDHNTISGANVLTF	TGTGCCACCAGTGATCACAACACGATCTCTGGGGCCAACGTCCTGACTTTC
TRBV29-1	.	TRBJ1-2	.	CSGQTGYYGYTF	TGCAGCGGCCAGACGGGTTACTATGGCTACACCTTC
TRBV20-1	.	TRBJ1-1	many	CSARDASRLRNTEAFF	TGCAGTGCTAGAGACGCGAGCAGGCTTAGGAACACTGAAGCTTTCTTT
TRBV7-2	.	TRBJ2-5	.	CASRQKGGKTQYF	TGTGCCAGCAGGCAAAAGGGGGGGAAGACCCAGTACTTC
TRBV9	.	TRBJ1-1	.	CASSVSPTENTEAFF	TGTGCCAGCAGCGTATCCCCCACGGAGAACACTGAAGCTTTCTTT
TRBV7-3	TRBD2	TRBJ2-1	.	CASSAPVGGGARNEQFF	TGTGCCAGCAGCGCTCCGGTCGGCGGGGGGGCCCGCAATGAGCAGTTCTTC
TRBV21-1	.	TRBJ2-3	few	CASSTPLGSTDTQYF	TGTGCCAGCAGCACCCCCCTGGGGAGCACAGATACGCAGTATTTT
TRBV6-2/TRBV6-3	TRBD2	TRBJ2-7	few	CASSYLRLAVSSYEQYF	TGTGCCAGCAGTTACCTGCGGCTAGCGGTAAGCTCCTACGAGCAGTACTTC
TRBV29-1	.	TRBJ2-7	few	CSVKGGSNSYEQYF	TGCAGCGTGAAGGGGGGGTCCAACTCCTACGAGCAGTACTTC
TRBV4-1	.	TRBJ1-5	.	CASSQGIGRTQPQHF	TGCGCCAGCAGCCAAGGAATAGGGAGGACTCAGCCCCAGCATTTT
TRBV3-1	.	TRBJ2-7	few	CASSQSRQYYEQYF	TGTGCCAGCAGCCAAAGCAGGCAATACTACGAGCAGTACTTC
TRBV20-1	.	TRBJ2-1	.	CSVPRAPGLSYNEQFF	TGCAGTGTTCCCAGGGCCCCCGGGCTATCCTACAATGAGCAGTTCTTC
TRBV5-6	TRBD1	TRBJ1-4	many	CASSLQGQGLFGTNEKLFF	TGTGCCAGCAGCTTGCAAGGACAGGGGCTCTTCGGCACTAATGAAAAACTGTTTTTT
TRBV9	TRBD1	TRBJ2-3	.	CASSAGLGQGASDTQYF	TGTGCCAGCAGCGCCGGATTGGGACAGGGGGCATCAGATACGCAGTATTTT
TRBV29-1	TRBD2	TRBJ2-1	.	CSGRIAGGIALQFF	TGCAGCGGAAGGATAGCGGGAGGGATTGCTTTGCAGTTCTTC
TRBV7-9	.	TRBJ2-7	few	CASSLTGVVGGNEQYF	TGTGCCAGCAGCTTAACCGGGGTAGTAGGAGGGAACGAGCAGTACTTC
TRBV3-1	TRBD1	TRBJ2-7	.	CASRPTGGSYEQYF	TGTGCCAGCAGGCCGACAGGGGGGTCCTACGAGCAGTACTTC
TRBV14	.	TRBJ2-7	.	CASSQDGAGDEQYF	TGTGCCAGCAGCCAAGATGGCGCAGGGGACGAGCAGTACTTC